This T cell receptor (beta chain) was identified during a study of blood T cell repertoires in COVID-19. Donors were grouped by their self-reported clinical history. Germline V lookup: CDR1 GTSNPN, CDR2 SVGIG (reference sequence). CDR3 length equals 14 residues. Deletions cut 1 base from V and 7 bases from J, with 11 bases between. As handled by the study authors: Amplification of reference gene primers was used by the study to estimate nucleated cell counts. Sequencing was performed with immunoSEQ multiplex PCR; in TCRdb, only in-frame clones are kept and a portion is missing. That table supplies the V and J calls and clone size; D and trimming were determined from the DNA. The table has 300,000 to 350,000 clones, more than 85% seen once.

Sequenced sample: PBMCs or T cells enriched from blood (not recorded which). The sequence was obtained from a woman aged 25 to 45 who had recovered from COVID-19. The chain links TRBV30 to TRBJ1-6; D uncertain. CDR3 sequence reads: CAWSGAINNSPLHF. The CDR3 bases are TGTGCCTGGAGTGGGGCCATAAACAATTCACCCCTCCACTTT.